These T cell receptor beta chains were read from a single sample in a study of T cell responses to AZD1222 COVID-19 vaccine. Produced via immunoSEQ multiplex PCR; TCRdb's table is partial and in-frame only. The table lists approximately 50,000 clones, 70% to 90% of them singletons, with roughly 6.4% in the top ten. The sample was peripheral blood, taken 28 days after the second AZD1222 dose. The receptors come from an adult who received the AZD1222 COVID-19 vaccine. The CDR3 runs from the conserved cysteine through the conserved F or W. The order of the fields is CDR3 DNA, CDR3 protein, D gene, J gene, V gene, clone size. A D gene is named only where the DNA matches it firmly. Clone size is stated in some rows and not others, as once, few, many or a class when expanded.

TGTGCCAGCAGCCCCCGCGGGGGGGCCCTCTACAATGAGCAGTTCTTC	CASSPRGGALYNEQFF	TRBD2	TRBJ2-1	TRBV7-3	NA
TGTGCCAGCAGTTTGGGAGGAAATGAAAAACTGTTTTTT	CASSLGGNEKLFF	NA	TRBJ1-4	TRBV28	NA
TGTGCCAGCATGACCCCGCACACTGAAGCTTTCTTT	CASMTPHTEAFF	NA	TRBJ1-1	TRBV27	NA
TGTGCCAGCAGTCCTGATGCGAGCAATCAGCCCCAGCATTTT	CASSPDASNQPQHF	NA	TRBJ1-5	TRBV2	NA
TGTGCCAGCAGTTCCCTAGACAGGGGGAAAGGAAACACCATATATTTT	CASSSLDRGKGNTIYF	TRBD1	TRBJ1-3	TRBV28	NA
TGTGCCAGTAGTATTTCCCCAACAATAGGGCTCGGTCAGCCCCAGCATTTT	CASSISPTIGLGQPQHF	NA	TRBJ1-5	TRBV19	NA
TGTGCCAGCAGTTCTTTCGGGACAGGGAACACCGGGGAGCTGTTTTTT	CASSSFGTGNTGELFF	TRBD1	TRBJ2-2	TRBV6-5	NA
TGTGCCATCAGTGAGTCAGGACAGGGCACTGAAGCTTTCTTT	CAISESGQGTEAFF	TRBD1	TRBJ1-1	TRBV10-3	NA
TGCGCCAGCAGCCAAGGCGACAGGGGAATCAATGAGCAGTTCTTC	CASSQGDRGINEQFF	TRBD1	TRBJ2-1	TRBV4-3	NA
TGTGCCAGCAGTCCCCGAGGACTGGGACCCTACGAGCAGTACTTC	CASSPRGLGPYEQYF	NA	TRBJ2-7	TRBV27	NA
TGTGCCAGCAGCTTAGTTCAGGTTAGCACAGATACGCAGTATTTT	CASSLVQVSTDTQYF	NA	TRBJ2-3	TRBV7-9	NA
TGCGCCAGCAGCCAAGAAGGTTGGCTGTACACCGGGGAGCTGTTTTTT	CASSQEGWLYTGELFF	NA	TRBJ2-2	TRBV4-1	NA
TGCGCCAGCAGCGACAACGGGGGAAACACCATATATTTT	CASSDNGGNTIYF	NA	TRBJ1-3	TRBV5-1	once
TGTGCCAGCGGATTGGCGGGAGTCGGAACCGGGGAGCTGTTTTTT	CASGLAGVGTGELFF	TRBD2	TRBJ2-2	TRBV7-6	NA
TGTGCCAGCAGCCGCCTGGACAATGAGCAGTTCTTC	CASSRLDNEQFF	NA	TRBJ2-1	TRBV5-5	few
TGTGCCAGCAGCCCATGGGACAGGCGGAACACTGAAGCTTTCTTT	CASSPWDRRNTEAFF	TRBD1	TRBJ1-1	TRBV3-1/TRBV3-2	NA
TGTGCCAGCAGTTTAAAGGGACCGGCCCTGCCTACCTACGAGCAGTACTTC	CASSLKGPALPTYEQYF	NA	TRBJ2-7	TRBV27	NA
TGCAGTGCCGAGGGACCCTACGAGCAGTACTTC	CSAEGPYEQYF	NA	TRBJ2-7	TRBV20-1	NA
TGTGCCTGGAGTAGGAGCGGGAGAGTTGCCTACGAGCAGTACTTC	CAWSRSGRVAYEQYF	TRBD2	TRBJ2-7	TRBV30	NA
TGTGCCAGCAGCCGCCCAGGGCTTTGGGAAAAACTGTTTTTT	CASSRPGLWEKLFF	NA	TRBJ1-4	TRBV12-1	NA
TGTGCCAGCAGCCAAGGAGGAGGGGGCGGGCAGCCCCAGCATTTT	CASSQGGGGGQPQHF	TRBD1	TRBJ1-5	TRBV3-1/TRBV3-2	NA
TGTGCCAGCAGCCCCCCGGGACAGGAGGGAGAAAAACTGTTTTTT	CASSPPGQEGEKLFF	TRBD1	TRBJ1-4	TRBV3-1/TRBV3-2	NA
TGTGCCAGCTCACTGGGACAAATTAAGCCCCCCTACGAGCAGTACTTC	CASSLGQIKPPYEQYF	NA	TRBJ2-7	TRBV18	NA
TGTGCCAGCAGCTTATCCAGGGACTACGAGCAGTACTTC	CASSLSRDYEQYF	NA	TRBJ2-7	TRBV11-3	NA
TGTGCCAGCTCACCAACGACAGGTCAGCAAGAGACCCAGTACTTC	CASSPTTGQQETQYF	NA	TRBJ2-5	TRBV18	NA
TGCGCCAGCAGCCAAGACTTTTCCTACAATGAGCAGTTCTTC	CASSQDFSYNEQFF	NA	TRBJ2-1	TRBV4-1	few
TGTGCCACCCGCGGGGACAGCTCCTACGAGCAGTACTTC	CATRGDSSYEQYF	NA	TRBJ2-7	TRBV18	NA
TGTGCCATCAGTGAGTCGCCTAGCGGTAGCACAGATACGCAGTATTTT	CAISESPSGSTDTQYF	TRBD2	TRBJ2-3	TRBV10-3	medium-sized
TGTGCCAGCAGAATGACAGGGTACAATGAGCAGTTCTTC	CASRMTGYNEQFF	TRBD1	TRBJ2-1	TRBV27	NA
TGTGCCAGCAGTGAACCGCGGGAGCGGGTCACAGATACGCAGTATTTT	CASSEPRERVTDTQYF	TRBD2	TRBJ2-3	TRBV6-1	NA
TGTGCCAGCAGCTTTGCCGGGACGGGCTACGAGCAGTACTTC	CASSFAGTGYEQYF	NA	TRBJ2-7	TRBV5-6	NA
TGTGCCATCAGTACAGGCAGGGTGCCAGATACGCAGTATTTT	CAISTGRVPDTQYF	NA	TRBJ2-3	TRBV10-3	few
TGTGCCAGCAGTCTGGGACACTCTGGGGCCAACGTCCTGACTTTC	CASSLGHSGANVLTF	NA	TRBJ2-6	TRBV27	few
TGTGCCAGTAGTATAGGGCTAGCGGGGGGCTCCTACGAGCAGTACTTC	CASSIGLAGGSYEQYF	TRBD2	TRBJ2-7	TRBV19	NA
TGTGCCATCAGCACCGTGATCGACAATGAGCAGTTCTTC	CAISTVIDNEQFF	NA	TRBJ2-1	TRBV10-3	once
TGTGCCAGTAGTATTGGCGGGTTCTACGAGCAGTACTTC	CASSIGGFYEQYF	NA	TRBJ2-7	TRBV19	NA
TGTGCCAGCAGCTTAGATATATCACTTGCGGATGGCTACACCTTC	CASSLDISLADGYTF	NA	TRBJ1-2	TRBV11-3	NA
TGTGCCAGCAGTTTCCTGATCGCTCAGCCCCAGCATTTT	CASSFLIAQPQHF	NA	TRBJ1-5	TRBV6-2/TRBV6-3	NA
TGTGCCAGCAGCTTGGGGGGGACTCAGCAGAACACTGAAGCTTTCTTT	CASSLGGTQQNTEAFF	NA	TRBJ1-1	TRBV5-5	NA
TGTGCCAGCAGTGTCCCCGGGACAGGGTTCCCATCGCCTCTAGCCAAAAACATTCAGTACTTC	CASSVPGTGFPSPLAKNIQYF	TRBD1	TRBJ2-4	TRBV27	NA
TGTGCCACCAGTGATTTGCTTTTCCCGCGACAGGCGATTTACGAGCAGTACTTC	CATSDLLFPRQAIYEQYF	NA	TRBJ2-7	TRBV24-1	once
TGCGCCAGCAGCTTGGAACGGGGGGCCGAGCAGTACTTC	CASSLERGAEQYF	NA	TRBJ2-7	TRBV5-1	NA
TGTGCCAGCAGCCATGGGCGGGAGCAGTACTTC	CASSHGREQYF	NA	TRBJ2-7	TRBV3-1/TRBV3-2	NA
TGTGCCAGCAGTCCCGGAGGATACGAGCAGTACTTC	CASSPGGYEQYF	NA	TRBJ2-7	TRBV13	NA
TGTGCCAGCAGCGGACTCCCTGGGACAGGGGAAGGCCTCGAGCAGTACTTC	CASSGLPGTGEGLEQYF	TRBD1	TRBJ2-7	TRBV25-1	NA
TGTGCCTGGGGGGGGCTGAGGACTAGCTTGCCTCGTGAGCAGTACTTC	CAWGGLRTSLPREQYF	TRBD2	TRBJ2-7	TRBV30	NA
TGTGCCAGCAGCCAAGATAGCGGGAGGACGAATGAGCAGTTCTTC	CASSQDSGRTNEQFF	TRBD2	TRBJ2-1	TRBV4-2	NA
TGCGCCAGCAGCTTATTACAGGGTGGTGAAAAACTGTTTTTT	CASSLLQGGEKLFF	NA	TRBJ1-4	TRBV5-1	NA